This TCR beta chain was sequenced during a study of blood T cell repertoires in COVID-19. About the research overall: There were acute and convalescent COVID-19 samples, and they came from the United States, Italy and Spain. Sample material is recorded as cDNA or gDNA derived from T cells, B-cell-depleted T cells, or PBMCs.

Germline V gene sequence: CDR1 LGHDT, CDR2 YNNKEL (reference sequence). The CDR3 loop spans 12 amino acids. Deletions cut 6 bases from V and 6 bases from J, with 8 bases between. While infection was still active, Seattle patients were enrolled and then followed longitudinally. This table comes from immunoSEQ multiplex PCR, and its TCRdb copy is limited to in-frame clones, with some not included. The repertoire holds more than 250,000 clones, with more than 70% as singletons. The table lists this clone with a count of one. The chain links TRBV3-1 (or the pseudogene TRBV3-2) to TRBJ1-4, with D maybe TRBD1 (5 bases). The sequencing sample was made of peripheral blood. The TCR comes from a young woman with COVID-19, enrolled during active disease. The chain's CDR3 is CASSVGDEKLFF. The CDR3 DNA reads TGTGCCAGCAGTGTAGGGGATGAAAAACTGTTTTTT.